The rows below give T cell receptor beta chains drawn from one sample of a study of regulatory T cells in long-lasting Graves disease. A single record per CDR3 protein comes from TCRdb applying MiXCR to the multiplex PCR reads. The sample includes around 450,000 distinct CDR3 sequences, about a fifth of them seen just once. The sequenced sample was peripheral blood mononuclear cells (PBMCs), obtained when the disease was refractory, from a patient treated with antithyroid drugs. The receptors were gathered from a female donor with Graves disease. Each CDR3 is given without its conserved first and last residue. The order of the fields is V gene, clone size, D gene, J gene, CDR3 protein. A D gene is named only where the DNA matches it firmly. Only part of the rows carry a size: once, few, many, or a class if the clone is expanded.

v_gene: TRBV12-3/TRBV12-4; abundance: many; d_gene: .; j_gene: TRBJ1-5; CDR3aa: ASSRDGGNQPQH
v_gene: TRBV7-2; abundance: .; d_gene: .; j_gene: TRBJ2-3; CDR3aa: ASSLEVVSGDTQY
v_gene: TRBV28; abundance: .; d_gene: .; j_gene: TRBJ2-2; CDR3aa: ASSLQETGELF
v_gene: TRBV30; abundance: .; d_gene: .; j_gene: TRBJ2-7; CDR3aa: AWSEQEGHEQY
v_gene: TRBV6-1; abundance: .; d_gene: TRBD1; j_gene: TRBJ1-5; CDR3aa: ATRTGRNQPQH
v_gene: TRBV2; abundance: many; d_gene: TRBD1; j_gene: TRBJ1-6; CDR3aa: ASSGRAFDRGSHNSPLH
v_gene: TRBV27; abundance: few; d_gene: .; j_gene: TRBJ2-5; CDR3aa: ASSFLPGDQETQY
v_gene: TRBV7-2; abundance: few; d_gene: .; j_gene: TRBJ2-5; CDR3aa: ASSSAWETQY
v_gene: TRBV19; abundance: few; d_gene: TRBD1; j_gene: TRBJ1-2; CDR3aa: ASSIDPLTGGYYGYT
v_gene: TRBV28; abundance: many; d_gene: .; j_gene: TRBJ1-2; CDR3aa: ASTKEINYGYT
v_gene: TRBV12-3/TRBV12-4; abundance: few; d_gene: .; j_gene: TRBJ1-6; CDR3aa: ASSFEKSPLH
v_gene: TRBV28; abundance: many; d_gene: TRBD1; j_gene: TRBJ2-1; CDR3aa: ASSFLNRGNEQF
v_gene: TRBV3-1; abundance: many; d_gene: TRBD1; j_gene: TRBJ2-7; CDR3aa: ASSSTGDHSYEQY
v_gene: TRBV7-2; abundance: many; d_gene: TRBD1; j_gene: TRBJ1-5; CDR3aa: ASSVTGNNQPQH
v_gene: TRBV6-2/TRBV6-3; abundance: .; d_gene: .; j_gene: TRBJ2-3; CDR3aa: ASSYFTGDASTDTQY
v_gene: TRBV30; abundance: few; d_gene: .; j_gene: TRBJ1-2; CDR3aa: ACTLIGKYGYT
v_gene: TRBV7-9; abundance: many; d_gene: .; j_gene: TRBJ1-2; CDR3aa: ASSLGGAGNYGYT
v_gene: TRBV29-1; abundance: few; d_gene: .; j_gene: TRBJ2-7; CDR3aa: SVLGGIGPYEQY
v_gene: TRBV6-1; abundance: many; d_gene: .; j_gene: TRBJ2-7; CDR3aa: ASSRELSYEQY
v_gene: TRBV2; abundance: many; d_gene: TRBD1; j_gene: TRBJ1-4; CDR3aa: ASSADRGQEEKLF
v_gene: TRBV7-9; abundance: few; d_gene: .; j_gene: TRBJ2-7; CDR3aa: ASSLGVAGPNEQY
v_gene: TRBV28; abundance: many; d_gene: TRBD1; j_gene: TRBJ1-6; CDR3aa: ASSFGTAGSPLH
v_gene: TRBV5-4; abundance: .; d_gene: TRBD1; j_gene: TRBJ1-3; CDR3aa: ASSPGTENTIY
v_gene: TRBV27; abundance: .; d_gene: TRBD1; j_gene: TRBJ2-7; CDR3aa: ASSFAAGGLSGEQY
v_gene: TRBV5-1; abundance: .; d_gene: TRBD1; j_gene: TRBJ1-4; CDR3aa: ASSLVRIGTANEKLF
v_gene: TRBV7-8; abundance: many; d_gene: .; j_gene: TRBJ1-1; CDR3aa: ASSQGGGKNTEAF
v_gene: TRBV30; abundance: .; d_gene: .; j_gene: TRBJ2-6; CDR3aa: TWTQEGSGANVLT
v_gene: TRBV6-1; abundance: few; d_gene: .; j_gene: TRBJ1-1; CDR3aa: ASRALTNTEAF
v_gene: TRBV20-1; abundance: .; d_gene: .; j_gene: TRBJ2-7; CDR3aa: SAYRVSSYEQY
v_gene: TRBV6-2/TRBV6-3; abundance: few; d_gene: TRBD1; j_gene: TRBJ1-3; CDR3aa: ASLKAPGQGSTIY
v_gene: TRBV11-2; abundance: many; d_gene: .; j_gene: TRBJ2-7; CDR3aa: ASSLRDLDYYEQY
v_gene: TRBV18; abundance: .; d_gene: .; j_gene: TRBJ1-2; CDR3aa: ASSPRGTENYGYT
v_gene: TRBV20-1; abundance: few; d_gene: .; j_gene: TRBJ1-2; CDR3aa: SARDFNYGYT
v_gene: TRBV28; abundance: many; d_gene: TRBD1; j_gene: TRBJ1-5; CDR3aa: ASSPDRGLGQPQH
v_gene: TRBV10-3; abundance: many; d_gene: TRBD1; j_gene: TRBJ2-7; CDR3aa: AISEGATGLYEQY
v_gene: TRBV28; abundance: few; d_gene: .; j_gene: TRBJ2-2; CDR3aa: ASSLIWTGELF
v_gene: TRBV19; abundance: .; d_gene: .; j_gene: TRBJ2-2; CDR3aa: ASSTGPVNTGELF
v_gene: TRBV28; abundance: many; d_gene: TRBD1; j_gene: TRBJ1-2; CDR3aa: ASSFRDRAEGYT
v_gene: TRBV20-1; abundance: few; d_gene: .; j_gene: TRBJ1-6; CDR3aa: SARDGHSPLH
v_gene: TRBV19; abundance: few; d_gene: .; j_gene: TRBJ1-2; CDR3aa: ASSPNQGGTRGYT
v_gene: TRBV28; abundance: many; d_gene: .; j_gene: TRBJ2-7; CDR3aa: ASSSDTSYEQY
v_gene: TRBV27; abundance: many; d_gene: TRBD1; j_gene: TRBJ1-1; CDR3aa: ASTSGDRAEAF
v_gene: TRBV6-1; abundance: many; d_gene: .; j_gene: TRBJ2-2; CDR3aa: ASSEALLGAGELF
v_gene: TRBV2; abundance: many; d_gene: TRBD1; j_gene: TRBJ1-5; CDR3aa: ASTITGGQPQH
v_gene: TRBV11-3; abundance: .; d_gene: .; j_gene: TRBJ2-1; CDR3aa: ASSLNRVNEQF
v_gene: TRBV7-2; abundance: few; d_gene: TRBD2; j_gene: TRBJ2-7; CDR3aa: ASSARTSGYLTPYEQY
v_gene: TRBV7-3; abundance: .; d_gene: .; j_gene: TRBJ1-1; CDR3aa: ASSLMSNTEAF